This entry lists 5 T cell receptor beta chains sequenced from one sample in a study of blood T cell repertoires in COVID-19 (dated by TCRdb to the early 2020s). Receptors were amplified or captured by the immunoSEQ multiplex PCR assay. TCRdb carries this immuneACCESS record with in-frame sequences only. Its versions omit some clonotypes, under half of them owing to an unresolved V gene in the studies checked, with the rest unexplained. This sample lists 60,000 to 75,000 clones; over 70% were detected once. The ten largest clones take up around 5% of the sample. The sample was peripheral blood. These receptor sequences come from a man aged 45-65 years with active COVID-19.

This rearrangement joins TRBV28 to TRBJ2-1, with 7 bases matching TRBD1. V shed 8 bases and J 4 bases; nucleotides not matched to a gene: 2. CDR1 and CDR2 from the germline V gene are MDHEN and SYDVKM. This CDR3 region has 12 residues. The CDR3 reads CASGGQYNEQFF. The CDR3 DNA follows: TGTGCCAGCGGGGGACAGTACAATGAGCAGTTCTTC.

CDR3 amino acids: CASSPSQTANYEQYF. The CDR3, as DNA: TGTGCCAGCAGCCCATCCCAGACAGCAAACTACGAGCAGTACTTC. V gene TRBV9 combines with J gene TRBJ2-7, with D maybe TRBD1 (5 bases). CDR3 length: 15 amino acids. The germline V gene has CDR1 SGDLS and CDR2 YYNGEE. Trimming left V 4 bases short and J 3 bases short, with 17 bases between. The whole variable domain, filled in from reference TRBV9 and TRBJ2-7, reads DSGVTQTPKHLITATGQRVTLRCSPRSGDLSVYWYQQSLDQGLQFLIQYYNGEERAKGNILERFSAQQFPDLHSELNLSSLELGDSALYFCASSPSQTANYEQYFGPGTRLTVT.

The V call is TRBV3-1 (or the pseudogene TRBV3-2), the J call TRBJ2-1; D gene ambiguous. This CDR3 is built from 14 residues. The germline gives CDR1 LGHDT, CDR2 YNNKEL (reference sequence). V shed 1 base and J shed 5 bases, with 9 bases lying between them. The DNA of the CDR3 is TGTGCCAGCAGCCAAGTGGTTAGTGACAATGAGCAGTTCTTC. Translating gives CASSQVVSDNEQFF.

The chain carries TRBV25-1 and TRBJ2-5; 12 bases match TRBD2. The CDR3 sequence is 14 residues long. With V trimmed by 6 bases and J by 5 bases, 4 bases remained unmatched. CDR1 is MGHDK, CDR2 SYGVNS, per germline. This CDR3 reads CASSLAGGSETQYF. In nucleotides, the CDR3 is TGTGCCAGCAGCCTAGCGGGAGGGTCGGAGACCCAGTACTTC.

This rearrangement joins TRBV7-6 to TRBJ2-2; 11 nucleotides line up with TRBD2. Germline CDR1 SGHVS, CDR2 FNYEAQ. CDR3 length: 15 amino acids. With V trimmed by 5 bases and J by 5 bases, 4 bases remained unmatched. The CDR3 region is CASSLLAGATGELFF. CDR3 bases: TGTGCCAGCAGCCTACTAGCGGGAGCGACCGGGGAGCTGTTTTTT.